The 13 T cell receptor beta chains given below trace back to one sample, sequenced in a study of OX40 agonist ivuxolimab in advanced cancers. TCRdb keeps only in-frame clones here, not all; method: immunoSEQ multiplex PCR. The sample lists 80,000 to 95,000 clones; roughly nine tenths were seen once. Sequences were derived from CD4+ or CD8+ T cells sorted from blood, sampled in a trial of the OX40 agonist ivuxolimab. These receptors came from an adult with an advanced solid tumor such as melanoma, head and neck, liver or kidney cancer.

Notes on this clone: Likely a read error: the CDR3 ends without its conserved phenylalanine or tryptophan. The V call is TRBV28, the J call TRBJ1-1; D not resolved. V lost 6 bases, J lost 3 bases, and 11 bases lay in between. The CDR3 is 13 amino acids. Looked up from germline, CDR1 is MDHEN and CDR2 is SYDVKM. The CDR3 bases are TGTGCCAGCAGGGAGGCCCTGCACACTGAAGCTTTCCTT. It codes for CASREALHTEAFL.

This sequence joins TRBV29-1 and TRBJ1-4; 10 bases agree with TRBD1. The trim removed 4 bases at V and 8 bases at J, leaving 7 bases unmatched. Germline CDR1 reads SQVTM; CDR2 reads ANQGSEA. The CDR3 extends over 14 amino acids. The DNA for the CDR3 is TGCAGCGTTGTTCCGGGACAGGGGAACGAAAAACTGTTTTTT. Protein sequence: CSVVPGQGNEKLFF.

The gene calls are TRBV28 and TRBJ2-7, with TRBD1 matching 8 bases. Germline V CDR1 and CDR2: MDHEN, SYDVKM. V gave up 5 bases and J gave up 7 bases; unmatched junction bases: 13. This CDR3 has 15 amino acids. The CDR3 loop reads CASSPGQGVPREQYF. In DNA, the CDR3 is TGTGCCAGCAGTCCCGGACAGGGCGTTCCGAGGGAGCAGTACTTC.

This chain links TRBV5-1 with TRBJ2-3; 7 bases fit TRBD2. This CDR3 region has 16 residues. Looked up from germline, CDR1 is SGHRS and CDR2 is YFSETQ. Trimming cost V 0 bases and J 3 bases; bases outside gene matches: 7. This chain's CDR3 is CASSLVASGQTDTQYF. The CDR3 DNA is TGCGCCAGCAGCTTGGTGGCTAGCGGCCAGACAGATACGCAGTATTTT. Full variable domain (outside the CDR3, taken from reference TRBV5-1 and TRBJ2-3): KAGVTQTPRYLIKTRGQQVTLSCSPISGHRSVSWYQQTPGQGLQFLFEYFSETQRNKGNFPGRFSGRQFSNSRSEMNVSTLELGDSALYLCASSLVASGQTDTQYFGPGTRLTVL.

The chain uses TRBV13 and TRBJ2-5; TRBD1 matches at 11 bases. The DNA end lines up better with TRBJ2-7; the J call may be wrong. The V gene's germline CDR1 is PRHDT and CDR2 FYEKMQ (reference sequence). The CDR3 contains 14 residues. As DNA, the CDR3 is TGTGCCAGCAGCTCCTGGGACAGGGGGGACGAGCAGTACTTC. Translation gives CASSSWDRGDEQYF.

The rearrangement joins TRBV30 to TRBJ2-1; TRBD2 aligns across 11 bases. The V gene's germline CDR1 is GTSNPN and CDR2 SVGIG (reference sequence). CDR3 length equals 16 residues. The ends lost 3 bases at V and 8 bases at J; junction bases unmatched: 12. CDR3 sequence: CAWSDLGVAGGDEQFF. CDR3 coding DNA: TGTGCCTGGAGCGACCTGGGAGTAGCGGGAGGGGATGAGCAGTTCTTC. The full variable domain, with the rest looked up from reference TRBV30 and TRBJ2-1, is SQTIHQWPATLVQPVGSPLSLECTVEGTSNPNLYWYRQAAGRGLQLLFYSVGIGQISSEVPQNLSASRPQDRQFILSSKKLLLSDSGFYLCAWSDLGVAGGDEQFFGPGTRLTVL.

The chain joins TRBV5-1 to TRBJ2-7, with 9 bases lining up with TRBD1. Trimming cost V 0 bases and J 4 bases; bases outside gene matches: 8. The CDR3 runs to 16 residues. Germline assignment: CDR1 SGHRS and CDR2 YFSETQ. Here the CDR3 reads CASSLARDRVVYEQYF. The CDR3 DNA sequence: TGCGCCAGCAGCTTGGCCCGGGACAGGGTTGTATACGAGCAGTACTTC.

For the CDR3, the DNA is TGTGCCAGCAGCTTGGAAGGACAGTTAGGGGGCACTGAAGCTTTCTTT. Protein sequence: CASSLEGQLGGTEAFF. The chain recombines TRBV5-6 with TRBJ1-1, with D possibly being TRBD1 (6 bases). CDR1 and CDR2 (germline): SGHDT, YYEEEE. V was trimmed by 0 bases and J by 4 bases, leaving 16 bases between them. The CDR3 is 16 amino acids.

V and J are TRBV9 and TRBJ1-5, with D maybe TRBD1 (6 bases). Looked up from germline, CDR1 is SGDLS and CDR2 is YYNGEE. This CDR3 has 15 residues. Trimming stripped 0 bases from V and 6 bases from J, with 13 bases between. In DNA, the CDR3 is TGTGCCAGCAGCGTAGGGTCAGGGGTGGCTCAGCCCCAGCATTTT. As protein: CASSVGSGVAQPQHF.

This clone was recorded a few times. The rearrangement links TRBV4-1 to TRBJ1-5; no reliable D call. The length of the CDR3 is 13 residues. Trimming took off 0 bases at V and 10 bases at J, with 10 bases between the two ends. Looked up from germline, CDR1 is MGHRA and CDR2 is YSYEKL. The CDR3 region has the DNA TGCGCCAGCAGCCAAGATCCCCCCACTCCCCAGCATTTT. This sequence encodes CASSQDPPTPQHF.

This sequence joins TRBV19 and TRBJ1-5, with 7 bases identical to TRBD1. After removal of 3 bases from V and 2 bases from J, the junction contained 7 bases not matched to a gene. Germline values: CDR1 LNHDA, CDR2 SQIVND (reference sequence). The CDR3 is 16 amino acids. CDR3 coding DNA: TGTGCCAGTAGTATTCGTTCAGGGGGAGGCAATCAGCCCCAGCATTTT. Translation gives CASSIRSGGGNQPQHF.

J is TRBJ2-1 and V is TRBV11-2, with 7 bases aligning to TRBD1. CDR1 is SGHAT and CDR2 is FQNNGV in the germline V gene. This CDR3 has 14 amino acids. The trim removed 5 bases at V and 4 bases at J, leaving 5 bases unmatched. The DNA for the CDR3 is TGTGCCAGCAGCGTCGGGACAGTATACAATGAGCAGTTCTTC. Its translation is CASSVGTVYNEQFF.

The chain couples TRBV28 to TRBJ1-1; D ambiguous. The CDR3 covers 15 residues. Germline V gene data show CDR1 as MDHEN and CDR2 as SYDVKM. Trimming left V 3 bases short and J 4 bases short, with 15 bases between. The CDR3 sequence is CASSLGRGVPTEAFF. The CDR3 DNA reads as TGTGCCAGCAGTTTGGGCCGCGGAGTACCCACTGAAGCTTTCTTT.